A selection of T cell receptor beta chains follows, all from one sample in a study of control samples from healthy donors and cancer patients. Clones were read by immunoSEQ multiplex PCR, and TCRdb kept only the in-frame ones, dropping some. The sample lists 100,000 to 150,000 clones, under 90% occurring once. The sample taken for sequencing was PBMCs. The receptors stem from a man between 45 and 60 years old with head and neck cancer. Both conserved end residues are part of each CDR3. The order of the fields is J gene, clone size, V gene, D gene, CDR3 length, CDR3 DNA, CDR3 protein. The D gene is left open where the match is weak. Clone size is shown for a subset of rows, as once, few, many or a class of expanded clone.

j_gene: TRBJ2-5
abundance: -
v_gene: TRBV11-2
d_gene: -
len: 17
CDR3nt: TGTGCCAGCAGCTCGGGTATTCAGGGTTTGCACATTGAGACCCAGTACTTC
CDR3aa: CASSSGIQGLHIETQYF

j_gene: TRBJ1-5
abundance: -
v_gene: TRBV21-1
d_gene: -
len: 14
CDR3nt: TGTGCCAGCAGAATCCCCGCGGATGGTCAGCCCCAGCATTTT
CDR3aa: CASRIPADGQPQHF

j_gene: TRBJ1-1
abundance: -
v_gene: TRBV2
d_gene: -
len: 13
CDR3nt: TGTGCCAGCAGGCCAGGGTTTACCACTGAAGCTTTCTTT
CDR3aa: CASRPGFTTEAFF

j_gene: TRBJ2-3
abundance: -
v_gene: TRBV5-1
d_gene: -
len: 16
CDR3nt: TGCGCCAGCAGCTTAGGGCAGGGGAGGTGGGAAGATACGCAGTATTTT
CDR3aa: CASSLGQGRWEDTQYF

j_gene: TRBJ2-5
abundance: -
v_gene: TRBV10-3
d_gene: -
len: 15
CDR3nt: TGTGCCATCAGTGAAGTTCTAGTCGGGGCTGAGACCCAGTACTTC
CDR3aa: CAISEVLVGAETQYF

j_gene: TRBJ1-5
abundance: few
v_gene: TRBV19
d_gene: -
len: 14
CDR3nt: TGTGCCAGTAGTTTTGCCGGGGGCGGTCAGCCCCAGCATTTT
CDR3aa: CASSFAGGGQPQHF

j_gene: TRBJ2-1
abundance: -
v_gene: TRBV6-5
d_gene: -
len: 15
CDR3nt: TGTGCCAGCAGTTACCCAAGTACGCGGGGGCTTGAGCAGTTCTTC
CDR3aa: CASSYPSTRGLEQFF

j_gene: TRBJ1-2
abundance: -
v_gene: TRBV19
d_gene: -
len: 13
CDR3nt: TGTGCCAGTAGTTCGTCCGGGAGCTATGGCTACACCTTC
CDR3aa: CASSSSGSYGYTF

j_gene: TRBJ1-1
abundance: -
v_gene: TRBV19
d_gene: -
len: 15
CDR3nt: TGTGCCAGTAGCAAGGCCGGGCAGCCGAACACTGAAGCTTTCTTT
CDR3aa: CASSKAGQPNTEAFF

j_gene: TRBJ2-1
abundance: -
v_gene: TRBV24-1
d_gene: -
len: 13
CDR3nt: TGTGCCACCGAAGAGGGAAGCGGCCATGAGCAGTTCTTC
CDR3aa: CATEEGSGHEQFF

j_gene: TRBJ1-1
abundance: -
v_gene: TRBV28
d_gene: -
len: 13
CDR3nt: TGTGCCAGCAGTCCCCGACAAAACACTGAAGCTTTCTTT
CDR3aa: CASSPRQNTEAFF

j_gene: TRBJ1-6
abundance: few
v_gene: TRBV19
d_gene: -
len: 17
CDR3nt: TGTGCCAGTAGCTCAGACCCGGGGGTGCCTGGGGGTTCACCCCTCCACTTT
CDR3aa: CASSSDPGVPGGSPLHF

j_gene: TRBJ2-1
abundance: -
v_gene: TRBV25-1
d_gene: TRBD2
len: 16
CDR3nt: TGTGCCACCTACTCTACTAGCGGGGCCCGGGGGAATGAGCAGTTCTTC
CDR3aa: CATYSTSGARGNEQFF